The rows below give T cell receptor beta chains drawn from one sample of a study of shared clonotypes between healthy human individuals. The protocol was immunoSEQ multiplex PCR, while the TCRdb copy is restricted to in-frame clones and leaves out a portion. The sample contains around 1.4 million clones, approximately 98.5% of which appear only once. The specimen was naive CD4+ T cells sorted from blood. All receptors come from a man younger than 45 in good health. CDR3s include the opening cysteine and the closing phenylalanine or tryptophan. Fields, in order: CDR3 protein, CDR3 DNA, V gene, J gene, D gene, clone size. The D gene is left open where the match is weak. Not every row has a clone size; where given, it reads once, few, many or a size class.

CASSSPGLAGELFF	TGTGCCAGCAGTTCACCGGGACTAGCCGGGGAGCTGTTTTTT	TRBV2	TRBJ2-2	TRBD2	.
CASSLRASGTTDTQYF	TGCGCCAGCAGCTTACGGGCTAGCGGGACCACAGATACGCAGTATTTT	TRBV5-1	TRBJ2-3	TRBD2	.
CASSSRLAGAYNEQFF	TGTGCCAGCTCATCCAGACTAGCGGGGGCCTACAATGAGCAGTTCTTC	TRBV18	TRBJ2-1	TRBD2	.
CAISDPGFPTDTQYF	TGTGCCATCAGTGATCCGGGATTCCCCACAGATACGCAGTATTTT	TRBV10-3	TRBJ2-3	.	.
CAIRSADEQYF	TGTGCCATCAGGAGCGCGGACGAGCAGTACTTC	TRBV10-3	TRBJ2-7	.	.
CASSLAGLGGYEQYF	TGTGCCAGCAGCTTGGCGGGACTAGGTGGGTACGAGCAGTACTTC	TRBV5-5	TRBJ2-7	TRBD2	once
CASSSGSWNTGELFF	TGTGCCAGCAGCTCCGGGTCCTGGAACACCGGGGAGCTGTTTTTT	TRBV5-4	TRBJ2-2	.	.
CASSSAGAGAYNEQFF	TGCGCCAGCAGCTCGGCCGGGGCGGGAGCCTACAATGAGCAGTTCTTC	TRBV5-1	TRBJ2-1	TRBD2	.
CASSLGPGPTGELFF	TGTGCCAGCAGCTTGGGTCCGGGGCCAACCGGGGAGCTGTTTTTT	TRBV7-2	TRBJ2-2	.	.
CASSDDWGTEAFF	TGTGCCAGCAGCGATGACTGGGGCACTGAAGCTTTCTTT	TRBV7-3	TRBJ1-1	.	once
CASSVGPANTEAFF	TGTGCCAGCAGCGTAGGTCCAGCGAACACTGAAGCTTTCTTT	TRBV9	TRBJ1-1	.	once
CASSDPAFREQYF	TGCGCCAGCAGTGACCCGGCTTTCCGCGAGCAGTACTTC	TRBV10-2	TRBJ2-7	.	.
CAWSVKGTSGATDTQYF	TGTGCCTGGAGTGTAAAAGGGACTAGCGGGGCCACAGATACGCAGTATTTT	TRBV30	TRBJ2-3	TRBD2	.
CASSLAIGTPILQETQYF	TGCGCCAGCAGCTTGGCCATAGGGACACCAATTCTCCAAGAGACCCAGTACTTC	TRBV5-1	TRBJ2-5	.	.
CASSFYGLGGIRDGYTF	TGTGCCAGCAGCTTTTACGGATTAGGGGGCATTCGGGATGGCTACACCTTC	TRBV7-9	TRBJ1-2	TRBD1	.
CASSLRGGGTDTQYF	TGTGCCAGCAGCCTCCGCGGAGGAGGCACAGATACGCAGTATTTT	TRBV11-2	TRBJ2-3	.	once
CASSLGARGGSSDEQFF	TGTGCCAGCAGCTTAGGTGCCAGGGGCGGCTCTTCGGATGAGCAGTTCTTC	TRBV7-3	TRBJ2-1	.	.
CASSAGLAAGEQYF	TGTGCCAGCTCCGCGGGACTAGCGGCGGGCGAGCAGTACTTC	TRBV18	TRBJ2-7	TRBD2	.
CASSSFDFNQPQHF	TGTGCCAGCAGTTCTTTTGACTTCAATCAGCCCCAGCATTTT	TRBV2	TRBJ1-5	.	.
CASRGMGPGNTIYF	TGTGCCAGCAGGGGAATGGGGCCTGGAAACACCATATATTTT	TRBV28	TRBJ1-3	.	.
CASSLFRGEQYF	TGTGCCAGCAGCTTGTTTCGGGGGGAGCAGTACTTC	TRBV5-4	TRBJ2-7	.	.
CAIGTGSWQYF	TGTGCCATTGGGACTGGCTCATGGCAGTACTTC	TRBV10-3	TRBJ2-7	.	.
CSVTSDSYNEQFF	TGCAGCGTTACTAGTGACTCCTACAATGAGCAGTTCTTC	TRBV29-1	TRBJ2-1	.	once
CASSATSANNEQFF	TGTGCCAGCAGCGCCACTAGCGCAAACAATGAGCAGTTCTTC	TRBV11-3	TRBJ2-1	TRBD2	.
CASSLSGLAGEFYEQYF	TGTGCCAGCAGCTTATCTGGACTAGCGGGAGAATTTTACGAGCAGTACTTC	TRBV7-2	TRBJ2-7	TRBD2	.
CASSSKGGHEAFF	TGTGCCAGCAGCTCTAAGGGGGGACATGAAGCTTTCTTT	TRBV11-2	TRBJ1-1	.	.
CASSAGLAGKSVFF	TGTGCCAGCAGTGCGGGACTAGCGGGCAAGAGCGTGTTCTTC	TRBV2	TRBJ2-1	TRBD2	.
CSVVTGGNTIYF	TGCAGCGTTGTAACGGGTGGGAACACCATATATTTT	TRBV29-1	TRBJ1-3	.	.
CASTQGQVNTEAFF	TGTGCCAGCACCCAGGGACAGGTGAACACTGAAGCTTTCTTT	TRBV5-4	TRBJ1-1	TRBD1	.
CASSPKAGGPNTQYF	TGTGCCAGCAGCCCAAAGGCGGGAGGGCCAAATACGCAGTATTTT	TRBV5-4	TRBJ2-3	TRBD2	.